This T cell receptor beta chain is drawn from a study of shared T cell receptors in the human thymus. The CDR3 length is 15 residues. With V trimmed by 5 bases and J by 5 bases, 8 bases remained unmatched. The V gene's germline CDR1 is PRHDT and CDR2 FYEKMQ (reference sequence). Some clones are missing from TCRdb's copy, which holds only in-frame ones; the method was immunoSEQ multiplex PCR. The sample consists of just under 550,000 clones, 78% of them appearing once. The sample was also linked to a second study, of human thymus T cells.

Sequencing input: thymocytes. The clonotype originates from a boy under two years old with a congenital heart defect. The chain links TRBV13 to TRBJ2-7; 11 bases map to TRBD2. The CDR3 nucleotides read TGTGCCAGCAGCCCCCGACTAGCGGGGCGGGACGAGCAGTACTTC. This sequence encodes CASSPRLAGRDEQYF.